This is a list of T cell receptor beta chains from one sample in a study of blood T cell repertoires in COVID-19. This table comes from immunoSEQ multiplex PCR, and its TCRdb copy is limited to in-frame clones, with some not included. The repertoire consists of about 46,000 clones, with roughly 80% occurring once and the leading ten covering approximately 8.8%. Sequenced: peripheral blood. The source is a man in his 60s with acute or convalescent COVID-19. Each CDR3 is given with its conserved first and last residue. D genes are given only for firm matches. Rows give clone size only sometimes, using once, few, many, or a class for an expanded clone.

size	V	J	D	CDR3	DNA
NA	TRBV18	TRBJ2-3	TRBD2	CASSPPSGGPTSTDTQYF	TGTGCCAGCTCACCACCGAGCGGGGGTCCTACTAGCACAGATACGCAGTATTTT
NA	TRBV7-2	TRBJ2-7	TRBD1	CASSVGQGRDEQYF	TGTGCCAGCAGCGTTGGACAGGGGCGGGACGAGCAGTACTTC
once	TRBV12-1	TRBJ2-2	NA	CASSQGTSGGALDSPGELFF	TGTGCCAGCAGCCAGGGGACTAGCGGGGGGGCCCTTGATAGCCCCGGGGAGCTGTTTTTT
NA	TRBV7-9	TRBJ2-5	TRBD2	CASSHGGTTGETQYF	TGTGCCAGCAGCCACGGGGGGACTACGGGAGAGACCCAGTACTTC
few	TRBV19	TRBJ1-2	NA	CASSTGPTANYGYTF	TGTGCCAGTAGCACAGGGCCTACCGCTAACTATGGCTACACCTTC
once	TRBV2	TRBJ1-2	TRBD1	CASTGLGQGAKDGYTF	TGTGCCAGCACGGGCCTCGGACAGGGGGCCAAGGATGGCTACACCTTC
NA	TRBV29-1	TRBJ2-3	TRBD2	CSVETMTSISTDTQYF	TGCAGCGTTGAAACAATGACTAGCATCTCCACAGATACGCAGTATTTT
NA	TRBV9	TRBJ1-1	NA	CASSARDSVAEAFF	TGTGCCAGCAGCGCCCGGGACTCTGTAGCTGAAGCTTTCTTT
NA	TRBV25-1	TRBJ1-2	TRBD1	CASTGTGRGHYGYTF	TGTGCCAGCACCGGGACAGGGAGAGGACACTATGGCTACACCTTC
NA	TRBV9	TRBJ1-5	NA	CASSAYSGVGQPQHF	TGTGCCAGCAGCGCTTATTCGGGGGTAGGTCAGCCCCAGCATTTT
NA	TRBV10-3	TRBJ2-2	TRBD2	CAISELGGGETGELFF	TGTGCCATCAGTGAGCTGGGCGGGGGAGAGACCGGGGAGCTGTTTTTT